This T cell receptor beta chain derives from a study of cytomegalovirus exposure and HLA in healthy donors. This clone has a handful of counts. The germline V gene encodes CDR1 LGHNT and CDR2 FRNRAP. V lost 4 bases and J lost 4, with 16 bases in between. This CDR3 region has 16 residues. The PCR was carried out with 60 Vbeta primers and 13 Jbeta primers. Libraries were prepared by immunoSEQ multiplex PCR; TCRdb keeps only in-frame clonotypes and omits some of them. This repertoire shows fewer than 250,000 clones, 82% found once; its top ten account for around 6%. This chain links TRBV12-5 with TRBJ2-2; D remains ambiguous. The sequence came from a man aged 35 to 55 in good health and CMV-seropositive. The source material was PBMCs. CDR3 nucleotide sequence: TGTGCTAGTGGTTCCTTCTGGGCCTCCCTCACCGGGGAGCTGTTTTTT. This translates into CASGSFWASLTGELFF.